These 32 T cell receptor beta chains were all obtained from the same sample, sequenced in a study of cytomegalovirus exposure and HLA in healthy donors. It was with 60 Vbeta and 13 Jbeta primers that the PCR ran. The protocol was immunoSEQ multiplex PCR, while the TCRdb copy is restricted to in-frame clones and leaves out a portion. The sample yields about 170,000 clones, of which the top ten take up around 1.4%. The sample comprised PBMCs. The receptors derive from a woman aged 60 to 75 in good health and CMV-seronegative.

J is TRBJ2-7 and V is TRBV7-6; TRBD1 is a possible D gene (5 bases). This CDR3 spans 13 amino acids. Germline assignment: CDR1 SGHVS and CDR2 FNYEAQ. The germline V and J ends were trimmed by 5 bases and 5 bases, with 13 bases remaining between them. The CDR3: CASSPTGLDEQYF. CDR3 coding DNA: TGTGCCAGCAGCCCAACAGGTTTGGACGAGCAGTACTTC.

V gene TRBV15 combines with J gene TRBJ2-3; tentatively, D is TRBD2 (7 bases). Trimming took off 5 bases at V and 5 bases at J, with 20 bases between the two ends. From germline, CDR1 is LNHNV and CDR2 YYDKDF (reference sequence). The CDR3 loop spans 16 amino acids. The CDR3 here is CATSRGGGQGGDTQYF. CDR3 in DNA: TGTGCCACCAGCCGGGGAGGGGGGCAAGGTGGAGATACGCAGTATTTT. Variable domain in full (rest from reference TRBV15 and TRBJ2-3): DAMVIQNPRYQVTQFGKPVTLSCSQTLNHNVMYWYQQKSSQAPKLLFHYYDKDFNNEADTPDNFQSRRPNTSFCFLDIRSPGLGDTAMYLCATSRGGGQGGDTQYFGPGTRLTVL.

The chain employs TRBV7-9 and TRBJ2-7; 7 bases map to TRBD2. V was clipped by 2 bases and J by 7 bases; unmatched bases: 8. CDR1 SEHNR and CDR2 FQNEAQ come from the germline V gene (reference sequence). The CDR3 contains 14 residues. Here the CDR3 DNA reads TGTGCCAGCAGCTTATCGGGGGGTTGGTTGGAGCAGTACTTC. Protein product: CASSLSGGWLEQYF.

The genes are TRBV5-1 and TRBJ2-1; 8 nucleotides line up with TRBD2. The CDR3 contains 16 residues. V dropped 6 bases and J dropped 1; count of bases not matched to a gene: 9. Germline V gene sequence: CDR1 SGHRS, CDR2 YFSETQ. CDR3 coding DNA: TGCGCCAGCACGTCCGGGGGGGGAACGTCCTACAATGAGCAGTTCTTC. Translating gives CASTSGGGTSYNEQFF.

This chain connects TRBV27 to TRBJ2-2; TRBD2 matches at 14 bases. This CDR3 comprises 17 residues. V lost 5 bases and J lost 9; bases outside the gene matches: 11. CDR1 is MNHEY and CDR2 is SMNVEV in the germline V gene (reference sequence). The CDR3 DNA reads as TGTGCCAGCAGTATCGGGACTAGCGGGAGTTTGGGGCGGGAGCTGTTTTTT. Amino acid sequence: CASSIGTSGSLGRELFF.

The genes are TRBV6-1 and TRBJ1-5; TRBD1 matches 7 bases. After removal of 7 bases from V and 4 bases from J, the junction contained 10 bases not matched to a gene. Germline V lookup: CDR1 MNHNS, CDR2 SASEGT. The CDR3 loop spans 15 amino acids. The CDR3 sequence: CASTLGTAPNQPQHF. The CDR3 DNA sequence: TGTGCCAGCACCCTCGGGACAGCTCCTAATCAGCCCCAGCATTTT.

This chain connects TRBV2 to TRBJ2-7; TRBD2 matches 9 bases. With V trimmed by 7 bases and J by 2 bases, 9 bases remained unmatched. CDR1 is SNHLY and CDR2 is FYNNEI in the germline V gene. The CDR3 runs 15 residues. In nucleotides, the CDR3 is TGTGCCAGCAAGGAGAATAGCGGGGGACCCTACGAGCAGTACTTC. It codes for CASKENSGGPYEQYF. Supplemented by reference TRBV2 and TRBJ2-7, the full variable domain reads EPEVTQTPSHQVTQMGQEVILRCVPISNHLYFYWYRQILGQKVEFLVSFYNNEISEKSEIFDDQFSVERPDGSNFTLKIRSTKLEDSAMYFCASKENSGGPYEQYFGPGTRLTVT.

The genes are TRBV5-1 and TRBJ2-1; TRBD2 matches 8 bases. Germline CDR1 SGHRS, CDR2 YFSETQ. V lost 4 bases to trimming and J lost 5 bases; unmatched junction nucleotides: 8. The CDR3 has 15 amino acids. The CDR3 loop reads CASSPGTRRDNEQFF. The DNA for the CDR3 is TGCGCCAGCAGCCCCGGGACTAGAAGGGACAATGAGCAGTTCTTC.

This chain links TRBV5-4 with TRBJ2-5, with 7 bases aligning to TRBD1. CDR1 is SGHNT and CDR2 is YYREEE in the germline V gene (reference sequence). Germline trimming cut 2 bases from V and 5 bases from J; bases unmatched to any gene: 9. CDR3 length: 15 residues. CDR3 DNA sequence: TGTGCCAGCAGCTTAGAGGGGGCTTTGAGGGAGACCCAGTACTTC. It encodes CASSLEGALRETQYF.

The chain carries TRBV5-1 and TRBJ1-3; the match to TRBD1 covers 8 bases. Germline CDR1 reads SGHRS; CDR2 reads YFSETQ. The CDR3 length is 18 residues. With 4 bases clipped from V and 0 bases from J, the junction kept 12 bases outside the gene matches. Here the CDR3 DNA reads TGCGCCAGCAGCAGTTCCTATTCCAGGGGGCCCTCTGGAAACACCATATATTTT. Residues: CASSSSYSRGPSGNTIYF. Complete variable domain (other parts from reference TRBV5-1 and TRBJ1-3): KAGVTQTPRYLIKTRGQQVTLSCSPISGHRSVSWYQQTPGQGLQFLFEYFSETQRNKGNFPGRFSGRQFSNSRSEMNVSTLELGDSALYLCASSSSYSRGPSGNTIYFGEGSWLTVV.

V gene TRBV29-1 combines with J gene TRBJ1-2; no clear D gene. Germline-derived CDR1 and CDR2 are SQVTM and ANQGSEA. The CDR3 covers 11 residues. V dropped 7 bases and J dropped 2 bases, with 8 bases sitting between them. The CDR3 DNA reads as TGCAGCGGACAAAGCAACTATGGCTACACCTTC. This translates into CSGQSNYGYTF.

The CDR3 region has the DNA TGTGCCAGCAGTTACTCTCCCTTTGAAGCTTTCTTT. It codes for CASSYSPFEAFF. The V gene is TRBV6-5, the J gene TRBJ1-1; D gene uncertain. The CDR3 extends over 12 amino acids. Per germline, CDR1 MNHEY and CDR2 SVGAGI. Trimming stripped 0 bases from V and 7 bases from J, with 6 bases between.

J is TRBJ2-7 and V is TRBV5-1, with D unclear. V lost 0 bases and J 5 bases, leaving 12 bases between the germline ends. The CDR3 extends over 14 amino acids. The germline gives CDR1 SGHRS, CDR2 YFSETQ. In DNA, the CDR3 is TGCGCCAGCAGCTTGGCCCCGTCAGTCCACGAGCAGTACTTC. Protein sequence: CASSLAPSVHEQYF.

The rearrangement uses TRBV7-3 and TRBJ2-5; 8 bases line up with TRBD2. V lost 4 bases and J lost 4; bases outside the gene matches: 11. CDR1 is SGHTA, CDR2 FQGTGA, per germline. This CDR3 comprises 16 residues. The CDR3 here is CASSSGLAANGETQYF. In nucleotides, the CDR3 is TGTGCCAGCAGCTCCGGACTAGCCGCAAACGGAGAGACCCAGTACTTC.

The chain carries TRBV27 and TRBJ2-2; 11 bases map to TRBD2. The CDR3 length is 15 residues. CDR1 is MNHEY, CDR2 SMNVEV, per germline (reference sequence). V dropped 4 bases and J dropped 6; count of bases not matched to a gene: 4. Here the CDR3 DNA reads TGTGCCAGCAGTTGGGTAGCGGGAGGGTCCGGGGAGCTGTTTTTT. Translating gives CASSWVAGGSGELFF.

This sequence joins TRBV5-5 and TRBJ1-6; D may be TRBD1 (5 bases). Germline loops: CDR1 SGHKS, CDR2 YYEKEE (reference sequence). V was pared by 4 bases and J by 0 bases, with 17 bases between. This CDR3 region has 18 residues. CDR3 in DNA: TGTGCCAGCAGCGCGGGGACCGCCAGGAGCTCCTATAATTCACCCCTCCACTTT. Its protein is CASSAGTARSSYNSPLHF.

On this clone: The junction differs from germline at one of its ends, possibly a read error. The chain uses TRBV11-2 and TRBJ2-7; no reliable D call. The CDR3 runs 13 residues. The germline gives CDR1 SGHAT, CDR2 FQNNGV. CDR3 loop: CASSLDLPALLAF. The CDR3 coding sequence is TGTGCCAGCAGCTTAGATCTTCCTGCCCTACTCGCGTTC. Drawing the rest from reference TRBV11-2 and TRBJ2-7, the complete variable domain is EAGVAQSPRYKIIEKRQSVAFWCNPISGHATLYWYQQILGQGPKLLIQFQNNGVVDDSQLPKDRFSAERLKGVDSTLKIQPAKLEDSAVYLCASSLDLPALLAFGPGTRLTVT.

The chain is built from TRBV9 and TRBJ1-6; 10 nucleotides line up with TRBD1. The germline gives CDR1 SGDLS, CDR2 YYNGEE. The CDR3 extends over 15 amino acids. V dropped 4 bases and J dropped 10; count of bases not matched to a gene: 8. In DNA, the CDR3 is TGTGCCAGCAGCATCGCCGGGACAGGGGAATCACCCCTCCACTTT. Encoded protein: CASSIAGTGESPLHF.

CDR3 region: CASSLKQAYNSPLHF. The CDR3 DNA reads as TGCGCCAGCAGCTTGAAACAGGCCTATAATTCACCCCTCCACTTT. This sequence joins TRBV5-1 and TRBJ1-6; maybe TRBD1 (5 bases). V lost 1 base to trimming and J lost 2 bases, with 7 bases between them. Germline CDR1 SGHRS, CDR2 YFSETQ. The CDR3 is made up of 15 amino acids.

This chain uses TRBV7-2 with TRBJ2-2; 8 bases align to TRBD2. This CDR3 contains 16 residues. The germline V gene has CDR1 SGHTA and CDR2 FQGNSA. V shed 5 bases, J shed 5 bases, and the junction held 10 bases outside the gene matches. The CDR3 reads CASSLLAGRPTGELFF. The CDR3 nucleotides read TGTGCCAGCAGCCTCCTAGCGGGTCGGCCAACCGGGGAGCTGTTTTTT.

V and J are TRBV7-9 and TRBJ2-3, with TRBD1 matching over 8 bases. J lost 4 bases, V lost 6 bases, and 6 bases had no gene match. This CDR3 has 14 amino acids. Germline CDR1 is SEHNR and CDR2 is FQNEAQ (reference sequence). This chain's CDR3 is CASSVTGAADTQYF. The CDR3 DNA reads TGTGCCAGCAGTGTGACAGGGGCGGCAGATACGCAGTATTTT.

The chain employs TRBV5-6 and TRBJ2-3, with D hard to call. Germline loops: CDR1 SGHDT, CDR2 YYEEEE. V was pared by 3 bases and J by 8 bases, with 10 bases between. The CDR3 is made up of 12 amino acids. CDR3 residues: CASSSVRGTQYF. CDR3 nucleotides: TGTGCCAGCAGCTCGGTCCGTGGTACGCAGTATTTT. The full variable domain, with the rest looked up from reference TRBV5-6 and TRBJ2-3, is DAGVTQSPTHLIKTRGQQVTLRCSPKSGHDTVSWYQQALGQGPQFIFQYYEEEERQRGNFPDRFSGHQFPNYSSELNVNALLLGDSALYLCASSSVRGTQYFGPGTRLTVL.

The V call is TRBV6-4, the J call TRBJ1-6; D is uncertain. Between the trimmed V and J ends, which lost 6 bases and 2 bases, there was a span of 8 bases. This CDR3 comprises 14 residues. CDR1 is MRHNA and CDR2 is SNTAGT in the germline V gene. The CDR3 DNA follows: TGTGCCAGCAGCTCTTCTGCCTATAATTCACCCCTCCACTTT. Its translation is CASSSSAYNSPLHF.

The chain has TRBV19 and TRBJ2-2, with 10 bases that match TRBD2. Germline loops: CDR1 LNHDA, CDR2 SQIVND (reference sequence). This CDR3 has 16 residues. V gave up 7 bases and J gave up 7 bases; unmatched junction bases: 12. CDR3 in amino acids: CASNPLAGVISGELFF. As DNA, the CDR3 is TGTGCCAGTAACCCTCTAGCGGGAGTCATTAGCGGGGAGCTGTTTTTT.

The rearrangement joins TRBV11-2 to TRBJ2-1; 10 bases align to TRBD2. The V segment lost 5 bases and the J segment 2 bases; nucleotides outside the gene matches: 6. In germline, CDR1 is SGHAT, CDR2 FQNNGV. This CDR3 region has 16 residues. CDR3 region: CASSERLAGAYNEQFF. The CDR3 nucleotides are TGTGCCAGCAGCGAGAGGCTAGCGGGGGCCTACAATGAGCAGTTCTTC. Full variable domain (outside the CDR3, taken from reference TRBV11-2 and TRBJ2-1): EAGVAQSPRYKIIEKRQSVAFWCNPISGHATLYWYQQILGQGPKLLIQFQNNGVVDDSQLPKDRFSAERLKGVDSTLKIQPAKLEDSAVYLCASSERLAGAYNEQFFGPGTRLTVL.

The chain joins TRBV4-1 to TRBJ2-7; TRBD1 matches at 11 bases. Trimming cost V 3 bases and J 9 bases; bases outside gene matches: 7. Germline assignment: CDR1 MGHRA and CDR2 YSYEKL. The length of the CDR3 is 14 residues. The CDR3 DNA reads TGCGCCAGCAGCCAGGTCCCGGGACAGGGGGGGCAGTACTTC. Protein product: CASSQVPGQGGQYF.

The chain links TRBV7-9 to TRBJ2-5; D unresolved. The CDR3 has 13 residues. The germline CDR1 and CDR2 sequences are SEHNR and FQNEAQ (reference sequence). Trimming stripped 2 bases from V and 5 bases from J, with 9 bases between. CDR3: CASSLSPAETQYF. The DNA for the CDR3 is TGTGCCAGCAGCTTAAGTCCAGCGGAGACCCAGTACTTC.

The V and J genes are TRBV30 and TRBJ1-1; D gene ambiguous. CDR1 is GTSNPN and CDR2 is SVGIG in the germline V gene (reference sequence). This CDR3 contains 13 residues. Trimming left V 4 bases short and J 4 bases short, with 13 bases between. The CDR3 sequence: CAWIELRSTEAFF. In nucleotides, the CDR3 is TGTGCCTGGATCGAGCTACGAAGCACTGAAGCTTTCTTT.

The genes are TRBV5-1 and TRBJ2-3; tentative D call: TRBD2 (5 bases). CDR3 length: 16 residues. V dropped 0 bases and J dropped 0 bases, with 11 bases sitting between them. CDR1 and CDR2 from the germline V gene are SGHRS and YFSETQ. The CDR3 DNA reads as TGCGCCAGCAGCTTGGATTCGGCGGGTAGCACAGATACGCAGTATTTT. Residues: CASSLDSAGSTDTQYF. The full variable domain, with the rest looked up from reference TRBV5-1 and TRBJ2-3, is KAGVTQTPRYLIKTRGQQVTLSCSPISGHRSVSWYQQTPGQGLQFLFEYFSETQRNKGNFPGRFSGRQFSNSRSEMNVSTLELGDSALYLCASSLDSAGSTDTQYFGPGTRLTVL.

The rearrangement links TRBV19 to TRBJ2-7; weak D call: TRBD2 (6 bases). Germline-derived CDR1 and CDR2 are LNHDA and SQIVND (reference sequence). This CDR3 comprises 16 residues. V dropped 3 bases and J dropped 3 bases, with 18 bases sitting between them. The CDR3 bases are TGTGCCAGTAGTATTCATCCCAGGTCGGGAGACTACGAGCAGTACTTC. Translated: CASSIHPRSGDYEQYF.

The rearrangement links TRBV5-1 to TRBJ2-1, with 9 bases lining up with TRBD2. CDR1 and CDR2 from the germline V gene are SGHRS and YFSETQ. This CDR3 is built from 15 residues. V lost 1 base to trimming and J lost 13 bases; unmatched junction nucleotides: 12. The CDR3 spells CASSLSPSGVPTQFF. CDR3 nucleotides: TGCGCCAGCAGCTTGTCTCCTAGCGGGGTTCCCACCCAGTTCTTC.

J is TRBJ1-2 and V is TRBV29-1, with no clear D. From germline, CDR1 is SQVTM and CDR2 ANQGSEA. This CDR3 spans 11 amino acids. Trimming removed 4 bases from V and 8 bases from J, with 11 bases in between. The CDR3 DNA follows: TGCAGCGTTGTAAGCCTATTGGGCTACACCTTC. This encodes CSVVSLLGYTF. The full variable domain, its missing parts supplied by reference TRBV29-1 and TRBJ1-2, is SAVISQKPSRDICQRGTSLTIQCQVDSQVTMMFWYRQQPGQSLTLIATANQGSEATYESGFVIDKFPISRPNLTFSTLTVSNMSPEDSSIYLCSVVSLLGYTFGSGTRLTVV.